This T cell receptor (beta chain) is from a study of cytomegalovirus exposure and HLA in healthy donors. PCR amplification relied on 60 Vbeta primers (plus 13 Jbeta primers). The method was immunoSEQ multiplex PCR; TCRdb's version includes in-frame clones alone and lacks a portion of them. The sample has around 150,000 clones; around 79% are singletons. Healthy bone marrow donors made up the donor group. As to this clone: Its specificity is not known.

General study results and limits: Most CMV-associated TCR beta chains appeared HLA-restricted in a later analysis. Rarity marked most TCR sequences, yet some public TCRs occurred in many donors. Some V segments (TRBV6-2 and TRBV6-3 among them) were excluded as indistinguishable.

The CDR3 has 12 amino acids. CDR1 MNHEY and CDR2 SVGAGI come from the germline V gene. The sequencing input was PBMCs. This rearrangement joins TRBV6-5 to TRBJ1-1; tentative D call: TRBD1 (6 bases). This TCR derives from a man aged 40-55 years in good health and CMV-seronegative. CDR3 amino acids: CAVGGGRAEAFF. The CDR3 DNA follows: TGTGCAGTAGGGGGGGGAAGGGCTGAAGCTTTCTTT.